This entry describes one T cell receptor (beta chain). The sample is drawn from a study of blood T cell repertoires in COVID-19. Clones were sequenced by immunoSEQ multiplex PCR, and TCRdb holds only the in-frame ones, with some missing. The table lists approximately 20,000 clones, roughly 93% of them singletons. J lost 5 bases, V lost 3 bases, and 10 bases had no gene match. Germline assignment: CDR1 MNHEY and CDR2 SMNVEV (reference sequence). The CDR3 totals 16 residues. What was sequenced was peripheral blood. The chain is built from TRBV27 and TRBJ2-5; 9 nucleotides align to TRBD2. The source of this sequence is a human donor in a cohort sampled during active COVID-19. The CDR3 loop reads CASSFGSRGGGETQYF. CDR3 DNA sequence: TGTGCCAGCAGTTTTGGCTCGCGGGGGGGCGGGGAGACCCAGTACTTC.